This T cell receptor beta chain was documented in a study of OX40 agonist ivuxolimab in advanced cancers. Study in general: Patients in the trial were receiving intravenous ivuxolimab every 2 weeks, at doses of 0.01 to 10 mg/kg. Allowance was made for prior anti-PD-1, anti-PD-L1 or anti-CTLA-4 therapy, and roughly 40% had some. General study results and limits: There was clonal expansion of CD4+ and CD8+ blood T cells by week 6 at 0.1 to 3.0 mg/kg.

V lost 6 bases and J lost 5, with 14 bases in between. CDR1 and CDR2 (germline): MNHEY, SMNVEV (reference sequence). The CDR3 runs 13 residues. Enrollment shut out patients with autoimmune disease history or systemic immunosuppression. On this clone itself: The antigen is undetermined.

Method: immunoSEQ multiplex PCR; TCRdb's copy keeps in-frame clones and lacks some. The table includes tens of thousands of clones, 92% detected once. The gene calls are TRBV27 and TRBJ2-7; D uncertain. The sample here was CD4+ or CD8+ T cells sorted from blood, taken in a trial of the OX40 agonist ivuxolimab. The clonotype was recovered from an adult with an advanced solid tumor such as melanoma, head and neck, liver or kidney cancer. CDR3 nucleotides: TGTGCCAGCAGGCGGTCAAGCGACCACGAGCAGTACTTC. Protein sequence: CASRRSSDHEQYF.